Listed below are T cell receptor beta chains from one sample, sequenced in a study of identifying expanded T cells in peripheral blood. Generated by immunoSEQ multiplex PCR, the TCRdb table keeps only in-frame clones and is missing some. The table lists about 94,000 clones, roughly 87% of them singletons. Sequenced sample: blood. These receptors originate from a person aged 18 to 75 in good health. Each CDR3 is given with its conserved first and last residue. D genes are given only for firm matches. Only part of the rows carry a size: once, few, many, or a class if the clone is expanded.

v_call: TRBV18
j_call: TRBJ1-5
d_call: NA
cdr3_length: 16
clone_size: NA
cdr3_nt: TGTGCCAGCTCACCATCATTACCAGGGGCAGGTCAGCCCCAGCATTTT
cdr3_aa: CASSPSLPGAGQPQHF

v_call: TRBV21-1
j_call: TRBJ2-7
d_call: NA
cdr3_length: 14
clone_size: NA
cdr3_nt: TGTGCCAGCAGCAACGCAGGTCGCTCCTACGAGCAGTACTTC
cdr3_aa: CASSNAGRSYEQYF

v_call: TRBV11-3
j_call: TRBJ2-7
d_call: NA
cdr3_length: 11
clone_size: NA
cdr3_nt: TGTGCCAGCAGCCACGCTTACGAGCAGTACTTC
cdr3_aa: CASSHAYEQYF

v_call: TRBV7-8
j_call: TRBJ1-2
d_call: NA
cdr3_length: 15
clone_size: NA
cdr3_nt: TGTGCCAGCAGCTTATTCGCCGACAGTTCCTATGGCTACACCTTC
cdr3_aa: CASSLFADSSYGYTF

v_call: TRBV12-5
j_call: TRBJ1-5
d_call: NA
cdr3_length: 12
clone_size: NA
cdr3_nt: TGTGCTAGTGGTTTCTCCACTCAGCCCCAGCATTTT
cdr3_aa: CASGFSTQPQHF

v_call: TRBV7-3
j_call: TRBJ2-6
d_call: NA
cdr3_length: 17
clone_size: NA
cdr3_nt: TGTGCCAGCAGCTTAATTAGCGGAACAGCTGGGGCCAACGTCCTGACTTTC
cdr3_aa: CASSLISGTAGANVLTF

v_call: TRBV9
j_call: TRBJ2-2
d_call: TRBD2
cdr3_length: 16
clone_size: NA
cdr3_nt: TGTGCCAGCAGCGTAGAGGGCGCGGGGGGCACCGGGGAGCTGTTTTTT
cdr3_aa: CASSVEGAGGTGELFF

v_call: TRBV5-5
j_call: TRBJ1-2
d_call: TRBD1
cdr3_length: 14
clone_size: NA
cdr3_nt: TGTGCCAGCAGCTTGGCCAGGGGGCAGTTTGGCTACACCTTC
cdr3_aa: CASSLARGQFGYTF

v_call: TRBV7-3
j_call: TRBJ2-5
d_call: TRBD2
cdr3_length: 15
clone_size: once
cdr3_nt: TGTGCCAGCAGTCTAAGCGGGGGGGCCCCCGAGACCCAGTACTTC
cdr3_aa: CASSLSGGAPETQYF

v_call: TRBV4-1
j_call: TRBJ1-4
d_call: TRBD1
cdr3_length: 15
clone_size: NA
cdr3_nt: TGCGCCAGCAGCCACGGGGACAGGGCTAATGAAAAACTGTTTTTT
cdr3_aa: CASSHGDRANEKLFF

v_call: TRBV19
j_call: TRBJ2-3
d_call: NA
cdr3_length: 13
clone_size: NA
cdr3_nt: TGTGCCAGTAAGCCGGGGTCCAAAGATACGCAGTATTTT
cdr3_aa: CASKPGSKDTQYF

v_call: TRBV5-4
j_call: TRBJ1-6
d_call: NA
cdr3_length: 14
clone_size: NA
cdr3_nt: TGTGCCAGCAGCTGGGAGGGGGGGGGAACACCCCTCCACTTT
cdr3_aa: CASSWEGGGTPLHF

v_call: TRBV9
j_call: TRBJ2-3
d_call: TRBD2
cdr3_length: 18
clone_size: NA
cdr3_nt: TGTGCCAGCAGCGTACAGAGCGGGGGGGCCGCTAGCACAGATACGCAGTATTTT
cdr3_aa: CASSVQSGGAASTDTQYF

v_call: TRBV9
j_call: TRBJ2-2
d_call: NA
cdr3_length: 13
clone_size: few
cdr3_nt: TGTGCCAGCAGCGGAACTTTCGGCGGGGAGCTGTTTTTT
cdr3_aa: CASSGTFGGELFF

v_call: TRBV5-6
j_call: TRBJ1-5
d_call: NA
cdr3_length: 15
clone_size: NA
cdr3_nt: TGTGCCAGCAGCTTGGGGTGGAATAGCAATCAGCCCCAGCATTTT
cdr3_aa: CASSLGWNSNQPQHF

v_call: TRBV7-8
j_call: TRBJ2-7
d_call: TRBD2
cdr3_length: 13
clone_size: NA
cdr3_nt: TGTGCCAGCAGCTTAGCGGGGGGGTACGAGCAGTACTTC
cdr3_aa: CASSLAGGYEQYF

v_call: TRBV29-1
j_call: TRBJ1-1
d_call: NA
cdr3_length: 13
clone_size: NA
cdr3_nt: TGCAGCGTTGAGCGAGGTATGAACACTGAAGCTTTCTTT
cdr3_aa: CSVERGMNTEAFF

v_call: TRBV6-6
j_call: TRBJ1-1
d_call: NA
cdr3_length: 12
clone_size: NA
cdr3_nt: TGTGCCAGCAGTTTGAGGAACACTGAAGCTTTCTTT
cdr3_aa: CASSLRNTEAFF

v_call: TRBV6-6
j_call: TRBJ2-1
d_call: NA
cdr3_length: 15
clone_size: NA
cdr3_nt: TGTGCCAGCAGTGCACCGACTAGTGGGTACCATGAGCAGTTCTTC
cdr3_aa: CASSAPTSGYHEQFF

v_call: TRBV6-1
j_call: TRBJ1-1
d_call: NA
cdr3_length: 12
clone_size: NA
cdr3_nt: TGTGCCAGCAGACAGGGTCTCACTGAAGCTTTCTTT
cdr3_aa: CASRQGLTEAFF

v_call: TRBV2
j_call: TRBJ2-5
d_call: TRBD2
cdr3_length: 15
clone_size: NA
cdr3_nt: TGTGCCAGCAGTGAATTAGCGGGAAGGATAGAGACCCAGTACTTC
cdr3_aa: CASSELAGRIETQYF

v_call: TRBV5-4
j_call: TRBJ1-1
d_call: NA
cdr3_length: 14
clone_size: NA
cdr3_nt: TGTGCCAGCAGCTTGGGAGGGACCAACACTGAAGCTTTCTTT
cdr3_aa: CASSLGGTNTEAFF

v_call: TRBV18
j_call: TRBJ2-5
d_call: NA
cdr3_length: 16
clone_size: NA
cdr3_nt: TGTGCCAGCTCACTCCGAACGGCGGGGCCGCAAGAGACCCAGTACTTC
cdr3_aa: CASSLRTAGPQETQYF

v_call: TRBV7-3
j_call: TRBJ2-1
d_call: NA
cdr3_length: 14
clone_size: NA
cdr3_nt: TGTGCCAGCAGACAACCTCGAGCGGACCTAAAGCAGTTCTTC
cdr3_aa: CASRQPRADLKQFF

v_call: TRBV10-3
j_call: TRBJ2-6
d_call: NA
cdr3_length: 18
clone_size: NA
cdr3_nt: TGTGCCATCAGTGAAAGATGGGGGTCCCTATCTGGGGCCAACGTCCTGACTTTC
cdr3_aa: CAISERWGSLSGANVLTF

v_call: TRBV29-1
j_call: TRBJ1-1
d_call: NA
cdr3_length: 13
clone_size: once
cdr3_nt: TGCAGCGTTGAATTCAGTAAGGGTGGGGGAGCTTTCTTT
cdr3_aa: CSVEFSKGGGAFF

v_call: TRBV2
j_call: TRBJ2-1
d_call: TRBD1
cdr3_length: 15
clone_size: NA
cdr3_nt: TGTGCCAGCGAGGAGGGGACAGGAGAGTACAATGAGCAGTTCTTC
cdr3_aa: CASEEGTGEYNEQFF

v_call: TRBV15
j_call: TRBJ1-4
d_call: NA
cdr3_length: 15
clone_size: NA
cdr3_nt: TGTGCCACCAGCAGAGAAGGCAGACTAGGTGAAAAACTGTTTTTT
cdr3_aa: CATSREGRLGEKLFF

v_call: TRBV13
j_call: TRBJ2-7
d_call: NA
cdr3_length: 13
clone_size: NA
cdr3_nt: TGTGCCAGCGTCCTTCGAGGGGACTACGAGCAGTACTTC
cdr3_aa: CASVLRGDYEQYF

v_call: TRBV6-6
j_call: TRBJ1-2
d_call: TRBD1
cdr3_length: 16
clone_size: NA
cdr3_nt: TGTGCCAGCGCCCGCGACTCAGGGGGTTCCCCCTATGGCTACACCTTC
cdr3_aa: CASARDSGGSPYGYTF

v_call: TRBV27
j_call: TRBJ1-2
d_call: NA
cdr3_length: 14
clone_size: NA
cdr3_nt: TGTGCCAGCAGGCTGTGGGGGGAGGAGGATGGCTACACCTTC
cdr3_aa: CASRLWGEEDGYTF

v_call: TRBV10-3
j_call: TRBJ2-6
d_call: TRBD1
cdr3_length: 18
clone_size: NA
cdr3_nt: TGTGCCGCCCAAGGGACAGGGCCCTCTTACTCTGGGGCCAACGTCCTGACTTTC
cdr3_aa: CAAQGTGPSYSGANVLTF

v_call: TRBV9
j_call: TRBJ2-5
d_call: TRBD1
cdr3_length: 13
clone_size: NA
cdr3_nt: TGTGCCAGCAGCGTGGGGACAGAAGAGACCCAGTACTTC
cdr3_aa: CASSVGTEETQYF

v_call: TRBV7-8
j_call: TRBJ2-7
d_call: NA
cdr3_length: 13
clone_size: NA
cdr3_nt: TGTGCCAGCAGCCGCTCTAATTTCTACGAGCAGTACTTC
cdr3_aa: CASSRSNFYEQYF

v_call: TRBV7-9
j_call: TRBJ2-1
d_call: NA
cdr3_length: 14
clone_size: NA
cdr3_nt: TGTGCCAGCAGCCCAACAATAGATCCCAATGAGCAGTTCTTC
cdr3_aa: CASSPTIDPNEQFF

v_call: TRBV18
j_call: TRBJ1-5
d_call: NA
cdr3_length: 15
clone_size: few
cdr3_nt: TGTGCCAGCTCACCCCTGGTCGGGGCGGGCCAGCCCCAGCATTTT
cdr3_aa: CASSPLVGAGQPQHF

v_call: TRBV6-1
j_call: TRBJ1-3
d_call: NA
cdr3_length: 15
clone_size: NA
cdr3_nt: TGTGCCAGCAGTGAAGTTAGGCTCTCTGGAAACACCATATATTTT
cdr3_aa: CASSEVRLSGNTIYF

v_call: TRBV18
j_call: TRBJ1-4
d_call: NA
cdr3_length: 17
clone_size: NA
cdr3_nt: TGTGCCAGCTCACTCCAACCACAACCAGGGCTAGATGAAAAACTGTTTTTT
cdr3_aa: CASSLQPQPGLDEKLFF

v_call: TRBV15
j_call: TRBJ2-2
d_call: TRBD2
cdr3_length: 20
clone_size: NA
cdr3_nt: TGTGCCACCAGCAGGTCCTGGAGGACTAGCGGGGGCCAGGGCACCGGGGAGCTGTTTTTT
cdr3_aa: CATSRSWRTSGGQGTGELFF

v_call: TRBV2
j_call: TRBJ1-4
d_call: NA
cdr3_length: 11
clone_size: NA
cdr3_nt: TGTGCCAGCTTCGGGTCGGAAAAACTGTTTTTT
cdr3_aa: CASFGSEKLFF

v_call: TRBV6-5
j_call: TRBJ1-2
d_call: TRBD1
cdr3_length: 15
clone_size: once
cdr3_nt: TGTGCCAGCACCCAGGGGGGGCGCGGTAACTATGGCTACACCTTC
cdr3_aa: CASTQGGRGNYGYTF